This is a list of T cell receptor beta chains from one sample in a study of cytomegalovirus exposure and HLA in healthy donors. Generated by immunoSEQ multiplex PCR, the TCRdb table keeps only in-frame clones and is missing some. This table holds under 150,000 clones, around 68% found once. Specimen: PBMCs. Source of these receptors: a woman in her 40s in good health and CMV-seropositive. Both conserved end residues are part of each CDR3. Each record gives: J gene, clone size, V gene, D gene, CDR3 DNA, CDR3 protein. The D gene is left open where the match is weak. Clone size is shown for a subset of rows, as once, few, many or a class of expanded clone.

J: TRBJ1-1
size: few
V: TRBV4-1
D: .
DNA: TGCGCCAGCAGCTCAACGACAGGGAACACTGAAGCTTTCTTT
CDR3: CASSSTTGNTEAFF

J: TRBJ2-5
size: .
V: TRBV7-7
D: TRBD2
DNA: TGTGCTAGCAGCTTGGGCGTGGGGACTAGCGGTCAAGAGACCCAGTACTTC
CDR3: CASSLGVGTSGQETQYF

J: TRBJ2-5
size: .
V: TRBV5-1
D: .
DNA: TGCGCCAGCAGCTTTTACAGTTCCCAAGAGACCCAGTACTTC
CDR3: CASSFYSSQETQYF

J: TRBJ2-1
size: few
V: TRBV2
D: TRBD1
DNA: TGTGCCAGCAACAGGGGGCTTGGGGATGAGCAGTTCTTC
CDR3: CASNRGLGDEQFF

J: TRBJ1-2
size: .
V: TRBV6-5
D: TRBD1
DNA: TGTGCCAGCAGGCCGAACCGACAGGGGAGGGGTGGCTACACCTTC
CDR3: CASRPNRQGRGGYTF

J: TRBJ2-2
size: .
V: TRBV19
D: .
DNA: TGTGCCAGTAGTATAGAGCGCACCCCGAACACCGGGGAGCTGTTTTTT
CDR3: CASSIERTPNTGELFF

J: TRBJ1-1
size: few
V: TRBV6-4
D: .
DNA: TGTGCCAGCAGTGCGGGTTCGAACACTGAAGCTTTCTTT
CDR3: CASSAGSNTEAFF

J: TRBJ1-2
size: few
V: TRBV2
D: .
DNA: TGTGCCAGCAGTGAATATTTGGGGGCAGAAGGCTACACCTTC
CDR3: CASSEYLGAEGYTF

J: TRBJ1-5
size: .
V: TRBV18
D: .
DNA: TGTGCCAGCTCACCAGGAGCTAGCAATCAGCCCCAGCATTTT
CDR3: CASSPGASNQPQHF

J: TRBJ2-3
size: .
V: TRBV18
D: TRBD2
DNA: TGTGCCAGCTCAAAACTAGCGGAGAGCACAGATACGCAGTATTTT
CDR3: CASSKLAESTDTQYF

J: TRBJ2-3
size: .
V: TRBV7-2
D: TRBD1
DNA: TGTGCCAGCAGCTACTCCAGGGGGGATACGCAGTATTTT
CDR3: CASSYSRGDTQYF

J: TRBJ1-2
size: .
V: TRBV5-5
D: TRBD1
DNA: TGTGCCAGCAGCTCCGGGACAGGGGTGCATGGCTACACCTTC
CDR3: CASSSGTGVHGYTF

J: TRBJ1-4
size: few
V: TRBV2
D: TRBD1
DNA: TGTGCCAGCAGAGGGACAGGTGAAAAACTGTTTTTT
CDR3: CASRGTGEKLFF

J: TRBJ1-1
size: .
V: TRBV16
D: .
DNA: TGTGCCAGCACCTCCTGCGGAGACTGCGAAGCTTTCTTT
CDR3: CASTSCGDCEAFF

J: TRBJ2-3
size: .
V: TRBV6-5
D: .
DNA: TGTGCCAGCAGTTACTCGGTAGTATCCACAGATACGCAGTATTTT
CDR3: CASSYSVVSTDTQYF

J: TRBJ1-2
size: few
V: TRBV6-1
D: .
DNA: TGTGCCAGCAGTGAAGGGCAGGGCTACACCTTC
CDR3: CASSEGQGYTF

J: TRBJ1-6
size: .
V: TRBV19
D: TRBD1
DNA: TGTGCCAGTAGTTCCTACACCGGGACAGGGGCAAATTCACCCCTCCACTTT
CDR3: CASSSYTGTGANSPLHF

J: TRBJ1-1
size: .
V: TRBV9
D: .
DNA: TGTGCCAGCAGTGCCGGGGGGGCCACTGAAGCTTTCTTT
CDR3: CASSAGGATEAFF

J: TRBJ1-2
size: many
V: TRBV18
D: .
DNA: TGTGCCAGCTCACCCCGGACAGCCTCGGGCTACACCTTC
CDR3: CASSPRTASGYTF

J: TRBJ2-3
size: .
V: TRBV7-3
D: .
DNA: TGTGCCAGCAGCAACCGGGACAACACAGATACGCAGTATTTT
CDR3: CASSNRDNTDTQYF

J: TRBJ2-7
size: .
V: TRBV7-9
D: TRBD2
DNA: TGTGCCAGCAGCTACCGACTAGCGGGGGCCTACGAGCAGTACTTC
CDR3: CASSYRLAGAYEQYF

J: TRBJ2-5
size: .
V: TRBV6-6
D: .
DNA: TGTGCCAGCAGTTACTCTCAGATTACCCAAGAGACCCAGTACTTC
CDR3: CASSYSQITQETQYF

J: TRBJ2-2
size: few
V: TRBV18
D: TRBD1
DNA: TGTGCCAGCTCACCACCGCTGAAGGCGGGTCTCGAACAGGGGGCAGCCGGGGAGCTGTTTTTT
CDR3: CASSPPLKAGLEQGAAGELFF

J: TRBJ2-2
size: .
V: TRBV9
D: .
DNA: TGTGCCAGCACTCGCGCGGGCAGGAGCTTCACCGGGGAGCTGTTTTTT
CDR3: CASTRAGRSFTGELFF

J: TRBJ1-6
size: few
V: TRBV6-1
D: TRBD1
DNA: TGTGCCAGCAGTGTGGACAGGGGTGATTCACCCCTCCACTTT
CDR3: CASSVDRGDSPLHF

J: TRBJ2-3
size: .
V: TRBV4-1
D: .
DNA: TGCGCCAGCAGCCCCCCCCGGGGGGATACGCAGTATTTT
CDR3: CASSPPRGDTQYF

J: TRBJ1-2
size: .
V: TRBV25-1
D: .
DNA: TGTGCCAGCAGTGAATACCCGGAGGTTGGCTACACCTTC
CDR3: CASSEYPEVGYTF

J: TRBJ2-7
size: .
V: TRBV7-3
D: .
DNA: TGTGCCAGCAGCTTAGGGACGGGGGTCTCCTACGAGCAGTACTTC
CDR3: CASSLGTGVSYEQYF

J: TRBJ2-7
size: .
V: TRBV6-4
D: TRBD1
DNA: TGTGCCAGCAGCGCTAGGCAGGGGGCCAGCGAGCAGTACTTC
CDR3: CASSARQGASEQYF

J: TRBJ2-5
size: .
V: TRBV28
D: .
DNA: TGTGCCAGCAGTTTATGGACAGGAGGTTTGGAGACCCAGTACTTC
CDR3: CASSLWTGGLETQYF

J: TRBJ2-7
size: .
V: TRBV9
D: TRBD1
DNA: TGTGCCAGCAGCACACAGGGGGCTCCGTCCTTGGACGAGCAGTACTTC
CDR3: CASSTQGAPSLDEQYF

J: TRBJ2-1
size: .
V: TRBV11-1
D: TRBD2
DNA: TGTGCCAGCAGCTCGGTGGGCGGGAGAGGCAATGAGCAGTTCTTC
CDR3: CASSSVGGRGNEQFF

J: TRBJ2-2
size: .
V: TRBV11-1
D: .
DNA: TGTGCCAGCAGCTTAAAGGGGTTTTACACCGGGGAGCTGTTTTTT
CDR3: CASSLKGFYTGELFF

J: TRBJ1-3
size: .
V: TRBV6-5
D: TRBD1
DNA: TGTGCCAGCTCTCTATTGGACAGGGGAAACACCATATATTTT
CDR3: CASSLLDRGNTIYF

J: TRBJ2-2
size: .
V: TRBV18
D: .
DNA: TGTGCCAGCTCACCTTACAGGGACACCGGGGAGCTGTTTTTT
CDR3: CASSPYRDTGELFF

J: TRBJ2-7
size: .
V: TRBV10-3
D: TRBD1
DNA: TGTGCCATCAGTGAGTCTATGACAGGGGGCGAGCAGTACTTC
CDR3: CAISESMTGGEQYF

J: TRBJ1-6
size: .
V: TRBV5-6
D: .
DNA: TGTGCCAGCAGCGCCCGAAGGGGGGGTGGTGGTTCACCCCTCCACTTT
CDR3: CASSARRGGGGSPLHF

J: TRBJ2-5
size: once
V: TRBV5-1
D: .
DNA: TGCGCCAGCAGCCCGACAAGTCCCCAAGAGACCCAGTACTTC
CDR3: CASSPTSPQETQYF

J: TRBJ2-5
size: .
V: TRBV4-2
D: TRBD2
DNA: TGTGCCAGCAGCCAAGACATCCCTAGCGGGAGGTTTAAAGAGACCCAGTACTTC
CDR3: CASSQDIPSGRFKETQYF